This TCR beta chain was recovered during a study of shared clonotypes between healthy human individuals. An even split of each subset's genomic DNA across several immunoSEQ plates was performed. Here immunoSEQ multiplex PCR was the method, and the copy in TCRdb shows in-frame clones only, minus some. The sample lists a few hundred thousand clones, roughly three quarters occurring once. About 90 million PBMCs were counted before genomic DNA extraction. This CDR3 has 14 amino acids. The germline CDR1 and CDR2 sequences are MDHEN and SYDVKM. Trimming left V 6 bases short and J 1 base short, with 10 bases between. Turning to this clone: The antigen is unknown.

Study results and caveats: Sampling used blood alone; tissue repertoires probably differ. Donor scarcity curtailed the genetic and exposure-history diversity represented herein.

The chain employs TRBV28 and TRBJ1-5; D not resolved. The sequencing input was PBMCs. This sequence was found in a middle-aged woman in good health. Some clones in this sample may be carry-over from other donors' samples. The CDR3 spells CASSLQLSNQPQHF. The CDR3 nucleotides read TGTGCCAGCAGCTTACAGTTGAGCAATCAGCCCCAGCATTTT.